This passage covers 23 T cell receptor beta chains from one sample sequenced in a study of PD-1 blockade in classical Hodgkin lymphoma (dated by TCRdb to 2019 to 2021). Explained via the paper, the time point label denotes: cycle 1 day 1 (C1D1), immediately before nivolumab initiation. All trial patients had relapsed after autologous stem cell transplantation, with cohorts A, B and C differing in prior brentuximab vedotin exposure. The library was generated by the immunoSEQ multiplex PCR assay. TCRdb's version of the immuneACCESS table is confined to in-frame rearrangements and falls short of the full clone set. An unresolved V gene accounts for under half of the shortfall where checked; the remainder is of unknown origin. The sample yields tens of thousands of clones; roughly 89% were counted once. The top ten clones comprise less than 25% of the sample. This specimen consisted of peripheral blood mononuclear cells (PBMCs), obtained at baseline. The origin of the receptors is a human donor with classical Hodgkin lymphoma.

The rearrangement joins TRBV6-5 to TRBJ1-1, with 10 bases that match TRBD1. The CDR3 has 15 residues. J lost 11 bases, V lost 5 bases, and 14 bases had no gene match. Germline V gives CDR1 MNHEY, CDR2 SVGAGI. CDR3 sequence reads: CASSNTPRQGAAAFF. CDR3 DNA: TGTGCCAGCAGTAACACCCCGAGACAGGGGGCTGCCGCTTTCTTT.

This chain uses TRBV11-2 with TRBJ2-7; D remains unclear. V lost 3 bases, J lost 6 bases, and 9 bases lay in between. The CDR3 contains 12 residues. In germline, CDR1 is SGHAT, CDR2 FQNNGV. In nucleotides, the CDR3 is TGTGCCAGCAGCTTTGATCTGTCCGAGCAGTACTTC. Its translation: CASSFDLSEQYF.

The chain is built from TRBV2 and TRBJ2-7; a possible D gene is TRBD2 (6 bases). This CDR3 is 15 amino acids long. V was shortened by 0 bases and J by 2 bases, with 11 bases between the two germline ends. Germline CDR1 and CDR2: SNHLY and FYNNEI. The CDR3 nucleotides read TGTGCCAGCAGTGAAGCCGGGAGCGGCCCCTACGAGCAGTACTTC. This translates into CASSEAGSGPYEQYF.

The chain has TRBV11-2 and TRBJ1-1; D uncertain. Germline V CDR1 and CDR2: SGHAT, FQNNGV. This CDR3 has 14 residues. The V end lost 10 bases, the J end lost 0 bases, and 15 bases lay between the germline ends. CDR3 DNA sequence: TGTGCCACCCAGCGCGGGGAACTGAACACTGAAGCTTTCTTT. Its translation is CATQRGELNTEAFF.

The CDR3 loop is CASSPRTSPWARGEQYF. The CDR3 nucleotides are TGTGCCAGCAGCCCCAGGACTAGTCCATGGGCGCGGGGCGAGCAGTACTTC. The chain employs TRBV7-2 and TRBJ2-7; 7 nucleotides line up with TRBD2. CDR1 and CDR2 from the germline V gene are SGHTA and FQGNSA. The V segment lost 5 bases and the J segment 6 bases; nucleotides outside the gene matches: 19. The CDR3 runs to 17 residues.

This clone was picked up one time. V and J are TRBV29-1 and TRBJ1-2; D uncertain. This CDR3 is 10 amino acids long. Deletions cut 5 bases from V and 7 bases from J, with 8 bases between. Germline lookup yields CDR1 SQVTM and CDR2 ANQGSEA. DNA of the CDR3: TGCAGCGTTCCTGAGTCTGGCTACACCTTC. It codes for CSVPESGYTF.

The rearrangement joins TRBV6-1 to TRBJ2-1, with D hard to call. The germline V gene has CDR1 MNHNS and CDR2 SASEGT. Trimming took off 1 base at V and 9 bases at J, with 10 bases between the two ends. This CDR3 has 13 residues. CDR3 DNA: TGTGCCAGCAGTGAAGGGCAATTGGGTGAGCAGTTCTTC. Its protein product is CASSEGQLGEQFF.

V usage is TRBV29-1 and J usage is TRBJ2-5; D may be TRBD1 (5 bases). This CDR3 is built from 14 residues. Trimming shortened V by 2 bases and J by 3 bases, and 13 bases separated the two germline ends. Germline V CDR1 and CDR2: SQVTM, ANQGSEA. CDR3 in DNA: TGCAGCGTTGAAACACAGGAAAGAGAAGAGACCCAGTACTTC. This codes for CSVETQEREETQYF. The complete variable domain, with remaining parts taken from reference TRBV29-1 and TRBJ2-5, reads SAVISQKPSRDICQRGTSLTIQCQVDSQVTMMFWYRQQPGQSLTLIATANQGSEATYESGFVIDKFPISRPNLTFSTLTVSNMSPEDSSIYLCSVETQEREETQYFGPGTRLLVL.

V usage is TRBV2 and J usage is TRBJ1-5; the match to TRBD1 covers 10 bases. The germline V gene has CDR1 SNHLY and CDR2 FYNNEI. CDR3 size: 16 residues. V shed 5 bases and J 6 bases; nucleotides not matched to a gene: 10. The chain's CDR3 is CASSYQTGGVGQPQHF. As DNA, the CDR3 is TGTGCCAGCAGTTACCAGACAGGGGGCGTGGGTCAGCCCCAGCATTTT. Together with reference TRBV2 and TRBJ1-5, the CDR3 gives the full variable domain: EPEVTQTPSHQVTQMGQEVILRCVPISNHLYFYWYRQILGQKVEFLVSFYNNEISEKSEIFDDQFSVERPDGSNFTLKIRSTKLEDSAMYFCASSYQTGGVGQPQHFGDGTRLSIL.

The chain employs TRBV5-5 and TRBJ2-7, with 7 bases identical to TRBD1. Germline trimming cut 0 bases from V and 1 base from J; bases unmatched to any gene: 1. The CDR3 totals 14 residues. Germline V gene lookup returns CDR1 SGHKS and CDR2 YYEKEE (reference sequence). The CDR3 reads CASSLATGSYEQYF. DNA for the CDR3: TGTGCCAGCAGCTTGGCGACAGGGTCCTACGAGCAGTACTTC.

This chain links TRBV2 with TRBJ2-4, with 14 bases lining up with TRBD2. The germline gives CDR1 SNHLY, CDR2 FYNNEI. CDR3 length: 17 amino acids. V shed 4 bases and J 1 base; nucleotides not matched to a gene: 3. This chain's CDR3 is CASSGGLAGVAKNIQYF. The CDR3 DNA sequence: TGTGCCAGCAGTGGGGGACTAGCGGGAGTGGCCAAAAACATTCAGTACTTC.

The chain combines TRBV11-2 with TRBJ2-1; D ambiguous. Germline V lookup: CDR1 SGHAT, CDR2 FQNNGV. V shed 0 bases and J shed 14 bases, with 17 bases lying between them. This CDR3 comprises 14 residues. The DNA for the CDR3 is TGTGCCAGCAGCTTAGAGCCCCCGACTCCCTGGAAGTTCTTC. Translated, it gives CASSLEPPTPWKFF.

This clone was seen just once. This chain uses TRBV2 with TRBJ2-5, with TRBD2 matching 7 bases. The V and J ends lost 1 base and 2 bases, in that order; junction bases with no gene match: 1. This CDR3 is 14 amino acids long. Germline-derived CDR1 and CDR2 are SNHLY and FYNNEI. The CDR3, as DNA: TGTGCCAGCAGTGAAGACGGGAGGCAAGAGACCCAGTACTTC. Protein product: CASSEDGRQETQYF.

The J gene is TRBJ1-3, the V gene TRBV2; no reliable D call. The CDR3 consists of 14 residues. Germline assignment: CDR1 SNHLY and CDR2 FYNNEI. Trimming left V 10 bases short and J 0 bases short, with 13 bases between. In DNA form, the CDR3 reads TGTGCCACCCACCCGGCGAACTCTGGAAACACCATATATTTT. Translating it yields CATHPANSGNTIYF.

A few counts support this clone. The CDR3 is CASSDQQGTEAFF. The CDR3 DNA reads as TGTGCCAGCAGTGACCAACAGGGGACTGAAGCTTTCTTT. The chain employs TRBV6-4 and TRBJ1-1; 7 bases align to TRBD1. V gave up 2 bases and J gave up 5 bases; unmatched junction bases: 2. The CDR3 extends over 13 amino acids. Germline V CDR1 and CDR2: MRHNA, SNTAGT.

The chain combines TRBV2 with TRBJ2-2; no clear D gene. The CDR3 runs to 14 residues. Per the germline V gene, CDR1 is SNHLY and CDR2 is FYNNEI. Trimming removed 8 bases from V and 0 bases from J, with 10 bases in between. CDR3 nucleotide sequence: TGTGCCAGCCGGAAGGGCACGAACACCGGGGAGCTGTTTTTT. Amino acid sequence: CASRKGTNTGELFF.

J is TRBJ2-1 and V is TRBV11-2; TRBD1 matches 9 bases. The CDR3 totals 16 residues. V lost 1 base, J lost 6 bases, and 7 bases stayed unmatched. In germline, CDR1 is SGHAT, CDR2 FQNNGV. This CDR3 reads CASSLVGTGSGNEQFF. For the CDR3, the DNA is TGTGCCAGCAGCTTAGTGGGGACAGGGTCGGGCAATGAGCAGTTCTTC.

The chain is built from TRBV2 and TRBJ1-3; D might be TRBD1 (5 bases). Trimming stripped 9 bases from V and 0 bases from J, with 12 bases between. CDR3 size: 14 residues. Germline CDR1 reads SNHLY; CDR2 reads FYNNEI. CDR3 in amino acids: CARGTSNSGNTIYF. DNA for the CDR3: TGTGCCAGAGGGACGTCGAACTCTGGAAACACCATATATTTT.

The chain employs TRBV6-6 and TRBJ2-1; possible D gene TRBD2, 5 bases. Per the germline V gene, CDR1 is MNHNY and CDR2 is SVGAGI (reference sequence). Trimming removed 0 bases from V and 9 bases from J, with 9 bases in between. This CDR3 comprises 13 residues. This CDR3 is CASSYSSRGEQFF. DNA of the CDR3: TGTGCCAGCAGTTACTCGAGTCGGGGTGAGCAGTTCTTC.

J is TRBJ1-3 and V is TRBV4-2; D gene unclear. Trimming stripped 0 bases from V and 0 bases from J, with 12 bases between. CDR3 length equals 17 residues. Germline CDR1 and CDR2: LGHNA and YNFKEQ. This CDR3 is CASSQDGTQNSGNTIYF. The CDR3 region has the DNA TGTGCCAGCAGCCAAGATGGTACACAGAACTCTGGAAACACCATATATTTT.

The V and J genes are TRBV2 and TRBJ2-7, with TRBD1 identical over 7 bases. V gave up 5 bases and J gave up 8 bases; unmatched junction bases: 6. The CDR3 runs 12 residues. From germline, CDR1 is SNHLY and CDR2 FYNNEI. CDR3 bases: TGTGCCAGCAGTTTTAAGACAGGGAAGCAGTACTTC. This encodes CASSFKTGKQYF.

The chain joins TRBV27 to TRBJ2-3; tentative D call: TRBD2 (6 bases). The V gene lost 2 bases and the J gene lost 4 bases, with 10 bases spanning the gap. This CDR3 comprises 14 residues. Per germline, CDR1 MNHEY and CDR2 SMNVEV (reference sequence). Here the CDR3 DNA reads TGTGCCAGCAGTTTAGGGGGAGGAGCAGATACGCAGTATTTT. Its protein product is CASSLGGGADTQYF.

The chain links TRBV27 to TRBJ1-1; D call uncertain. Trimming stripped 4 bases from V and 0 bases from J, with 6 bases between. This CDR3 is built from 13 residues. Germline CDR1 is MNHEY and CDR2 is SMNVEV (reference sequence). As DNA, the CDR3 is TGTGCCAGCAGTTGGACCGTGAACACTGAAGCTTTCTTT. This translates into CASSWTVNTEAFF.